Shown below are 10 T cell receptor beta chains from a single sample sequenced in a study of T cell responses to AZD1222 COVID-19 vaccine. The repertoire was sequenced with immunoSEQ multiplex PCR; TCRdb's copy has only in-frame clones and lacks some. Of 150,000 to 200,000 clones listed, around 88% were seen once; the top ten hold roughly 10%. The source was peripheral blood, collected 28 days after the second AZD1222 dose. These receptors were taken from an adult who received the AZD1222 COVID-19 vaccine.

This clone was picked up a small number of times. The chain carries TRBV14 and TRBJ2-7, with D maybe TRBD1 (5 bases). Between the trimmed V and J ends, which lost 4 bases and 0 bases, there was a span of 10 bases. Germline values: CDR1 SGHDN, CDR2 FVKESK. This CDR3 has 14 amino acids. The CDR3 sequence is CASSPETVSYEQYF. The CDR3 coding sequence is TGTGCCAGCAGCCCCGAGACAGTCTCCTACGAGCAGTACTTC.

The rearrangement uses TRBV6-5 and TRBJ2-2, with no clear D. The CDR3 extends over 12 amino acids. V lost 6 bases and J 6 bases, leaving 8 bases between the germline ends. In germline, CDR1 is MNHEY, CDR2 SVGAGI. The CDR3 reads CASRTLPGELFF. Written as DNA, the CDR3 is TGTGCCAGCAGAACCCTGCCCGGGGAGCTGTTTTTT.

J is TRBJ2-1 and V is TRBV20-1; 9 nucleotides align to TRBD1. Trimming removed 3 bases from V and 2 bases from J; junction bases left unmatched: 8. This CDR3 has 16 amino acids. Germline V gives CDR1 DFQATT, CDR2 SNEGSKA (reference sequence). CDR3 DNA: TGCAGTGCTAGTTCTATGGGGACAGGGCCCTACAATGAGCAGTTCTTC. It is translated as CSASSMGTGPYNEQFF.

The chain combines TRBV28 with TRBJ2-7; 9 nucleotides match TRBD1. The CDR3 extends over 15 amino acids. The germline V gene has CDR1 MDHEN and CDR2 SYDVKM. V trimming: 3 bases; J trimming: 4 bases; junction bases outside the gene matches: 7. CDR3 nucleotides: TGTGCCAGCAGTTTTGGGGGGACAGGGTTTTACGAGCAGTACTTC. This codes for CASSFGGTGFYEQYF.

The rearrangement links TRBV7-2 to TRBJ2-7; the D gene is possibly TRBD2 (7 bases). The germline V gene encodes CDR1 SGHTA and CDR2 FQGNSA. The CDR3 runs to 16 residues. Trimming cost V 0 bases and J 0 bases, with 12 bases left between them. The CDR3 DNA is TGTGCCAGCAGCTTAGCGGGGGGGCCTCCCTCCTACGAGCAGTACTTC. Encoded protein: CASSLAGGPPSYEQYF.

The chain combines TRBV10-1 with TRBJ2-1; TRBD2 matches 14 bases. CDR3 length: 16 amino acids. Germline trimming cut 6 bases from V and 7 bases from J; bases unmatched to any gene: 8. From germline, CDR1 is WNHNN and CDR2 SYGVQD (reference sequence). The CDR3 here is CASSTGTSGGRNEQFF. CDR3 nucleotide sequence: TGCGCCAGCAGCACCGGGACTAGCGGGGGCCGGAATGAGCAGTTCTTC.

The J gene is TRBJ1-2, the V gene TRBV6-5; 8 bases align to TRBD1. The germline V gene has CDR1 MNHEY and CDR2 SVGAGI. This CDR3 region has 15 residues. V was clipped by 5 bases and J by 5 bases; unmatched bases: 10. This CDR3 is CASSQTGTGNYGYTF. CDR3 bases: TGTGCCAGCAGTCAAACCGGGACAGGAAATTATGGCTACACCTTC.

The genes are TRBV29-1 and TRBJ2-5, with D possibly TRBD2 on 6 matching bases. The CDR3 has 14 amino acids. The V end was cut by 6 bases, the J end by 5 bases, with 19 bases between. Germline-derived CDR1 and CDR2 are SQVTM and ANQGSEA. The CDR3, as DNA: TGCAGCGTGCGCTCCGGGACCGCGGGGGAGACCCAGTACTTC. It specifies CSVRSGTAGETQYF. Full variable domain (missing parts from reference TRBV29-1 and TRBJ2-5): SAVISQKPSRDICQRGTSLTIQCQVDSQVTMMFWYRQQPGQSLTLIATANQGSEATYESGFVIDKFPISRPNLTFSTLTVSNMSPEDSSIYLCSVRSGTAGETQYFGPGTRLLVL.

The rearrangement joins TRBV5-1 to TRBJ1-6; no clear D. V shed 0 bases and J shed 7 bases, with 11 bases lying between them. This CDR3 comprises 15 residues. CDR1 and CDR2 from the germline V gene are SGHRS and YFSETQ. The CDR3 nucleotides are TGCGCCAGCAGCTTGGGAACGGTCATCAATTCACCCCTCCACTTT. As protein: CASSLGTVINSPLHF.

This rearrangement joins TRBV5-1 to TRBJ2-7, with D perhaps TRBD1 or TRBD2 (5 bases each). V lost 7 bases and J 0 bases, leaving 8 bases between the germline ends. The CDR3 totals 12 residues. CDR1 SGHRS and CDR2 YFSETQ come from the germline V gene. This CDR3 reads CASGDGSYEQYF. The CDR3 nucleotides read TGCGCCAGCGGGGACGGCTCCTACGAGCAGTACTTC.